The clone carrying this T cell receptor beta chain was observed many times. Antigen specificity is unknown. These data originate in a study of T cells in Graves' hyperthyroidism and ophthalmopathy. Overall study results and limits: Separating ophthalmopathy from stable hyperthyroidism was achieved by a 13 V-J model. Before onset, by a median of approximately 6.2 months, the model predicted ophthalmopathy.

The length of the CDR3 is 11 residues. CDR1 is MDHEN, CDR2 SYDVKM, per germline. The germline V and J ends were trimmed by 5 bases and 5 bases, with 6 bases remaining between them. What was amplified from RNA transcripts were TCR beta CDR3 regions. First-round RT-PCR of the TCR CDR3 relied on the HTBI primer set. TCRdb re-derived calls from the multiplex PCR reads in MiXCR, one entry per CDR3 protein. In the table there are about 360,000 distinct CDR3 sequences, 13% of which are singletons. It was uncontrolled infection, other autoimmune disease, pregnancy or lactation that excluded patients. The origin of this receptor is a woman aged 18-29 years with Graves' hyperthyroidism. Source material: blood. The V and J genes are TRBV28 and TRBJ2-5; no definite D call. The CDR3, as DNA: TGTGCCAGCAGTCGCGGCGAGACCCAGTACTTC. Translated: CASSRGETQYF.